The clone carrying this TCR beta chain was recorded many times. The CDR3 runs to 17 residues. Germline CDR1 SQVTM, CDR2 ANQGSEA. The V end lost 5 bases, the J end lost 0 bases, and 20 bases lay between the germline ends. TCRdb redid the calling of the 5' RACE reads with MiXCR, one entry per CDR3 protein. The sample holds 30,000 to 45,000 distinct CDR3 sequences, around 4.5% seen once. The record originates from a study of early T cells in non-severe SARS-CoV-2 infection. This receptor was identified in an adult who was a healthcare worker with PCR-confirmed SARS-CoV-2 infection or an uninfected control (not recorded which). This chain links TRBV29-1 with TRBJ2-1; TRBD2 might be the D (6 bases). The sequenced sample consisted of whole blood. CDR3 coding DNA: TGCAGCGTTTTATCAATCCCTAGCGAGAGCTCCTACAATGAGCAGTTCTTC. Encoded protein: CSVLSIPSESSYNEQFF.